The rows below give T cell receptor beta chains drawn from one sample of a study of cytomegalovirus exposure and HLA in healthy donors. Clones were sequenced by immunoSEQ multiplex PCR, and TCRdb holds only the in-frame ones, with some missing. The sample yields about 160,000 clones, 68% seen once. Material for sequencing was PBMCs. Source of these receptors: a young woman in good health and CMV-seropositive. Both conserved end residues are part of each CDR3. D genes are given only for firm matches. Expanded clones are given a class, and other clones once, few, many or no size at all.

d_gene,j_gene,abundance,v_gene,CDR3nt,CDR3aa
-,TRBJ2-2,-,TRBV4-2,TGTGCCAGCAGCTCCTACACCGGGGAGCTGTTTTTT,CASSSYTGELFF
-,TRBJ1-5,few,TRBV7-9,TGTGCCAGCAGCTCAGGGTCCCGCAATCAGCCCCAGCATTTT,CASSSGSRNQPQHF
-,TRBJ2-1,-,TRBV25-1,TGTGCCAGCAGTAATTCAGGAGGGTACCCCTTCTTC,CASSNSGGYPFF
-,TRBJ1-1,-,TRBV15,TGTGCCTCGGAAGCGCAGGGTGCGAACACTGAAGCTTTCTTT,CASEAQGANTEAFF
-,TRBJ2-2,few,TRBV2,TGTGCCAGCAGTGACCCCGGGGGACCTAACACCGGGGAGCTGTTTTTT,CASSDPGGPNTGELFF
-,TRBJ1-1,-,TRBV7-9,TGTGCCAGCAGCTTAGCGACAAGAAACACTGAAGCTTTCTTT,CASSLATRNTEAFF
-,TRBJ1-2,few,TRBV6-5,TGTGCCAGCAGCTCGACAGGTTCTAACTATGGCTACACCTTC,CASSSTGSNYGYTF
TRBD1,TRBJ2-2,-,TRBV6-1,TGTGCCAGCAGTGCGGAACACCACGGACAGGGGATGTTGGCCGGGGAGCTGTTTTTT,CASSAEHHGQGMLAGELFF
TRBD1,TRBJ1-1,-,TRBV6-5,TGTGCCAGCAGTTACCGCGGACAGGGTTACACTGAAGCTTTCTTT,CASSYRGQGYTEAFF
TRBD2,TRBJ2-2,-,TRBV19,TGTGCCAGTAAATTTTCGGGAGGGCCCACCGGGGAGCTGTTTTTT,CASKFSGGPTGELFF
TRBD1,TRBJ1-2,-,TRBV7-9,TGTGCCAGCAGCCCTGGACAGGGACTATATGGCTACACCTTC,CASSPGQGLYGYTF
-,TRBJ2-2,-,TRBV27,TGTGCCAGCAGTTCTATGTTCCGGGAGCTGTTTTTT,CASSSMFRELFF
TRBD1,TRBJ2-1,-,TRBV28,TGTGCCAGCACATCGATAACAGGGGGAACAAACAATGAGCAGTTCTTC,CASTSITGGTNNEQFF
-,TRBJ2-7,-,TRBV27,TGTGCCAGCAGTTTAAGGGGTGAAGGGGGGGTCGGCTACGAGCAGTACTTC,CASSLRGEGGVGYEQYF
-,TRBJ1-5,-,TRBV6-1,TGTGCCAGCAGTGTGGGGGGGGGAGGCAATCAGCCCCAGCATTTT,CASSVGGGGNQPQHF
TRBD2,TRBJ2-7,-,TRBV5-1,TGCGCCAGCAGCTTCGGGGGGGCCAGTTACGAGCAGTACTTC,CASSFGGASYEQYF
TRBD2,TRBJ2-1,few,TRBV5-1,TGCGCCAGCAGCCCCCCCAGCGGGAGTAATGAGCAGTTCTTC,CASSPPSGSNEQFF
-,TRBJ2-1,-,TRBV30,TGTGCCTGGAGTTCCCGGACTGCCCTCAGTGAGCAGTTCTTC,CAWSSRTALSEQFF
TRBD2,TRBJ2-5,-,TRBV15,TGTGCCACCAGCAGTTCCCTAGCGGGAGGCGGCCAAGAGACCCAGTACTTC,CATSSSLAGGGQETQYF
TRBD2,TRBJ2-7,-,TRBV27,TGTGCCAGCAGTTTACTTGGGACTAGCGGCTACGAGCAGTACTTC,CASSLLGTSGYEQYF
TRBD1,TRBJ2-2,-,TRBV6-5,TGTGCCAGCAGACCAGACAGGGTGAACACCGGGGAGCTGTTTTTT,CASRPDRVNTGELFF
-,TRBJ2-1,once,TRBV28,TGTGCCAGCAGTTTTGGGGAGGCCCTAGGATTCCCCTACAATGAGCAGTTCTTC,CASSFGEALGFPYNEQFF
-,TRBJ2-5,-,TRBV9,TGTGCCAGCAGCGTCTTAGGGGGGGACAAAGAGACCCAGTACTTC,CASSVLGGDKETQYF